This passage covers 10 T cell receptor beta chains from one sample sequenced in a study of Graves' ophthalmopathy and Graves' hyperthyroidism. RNA transcripts served as template for amplifying TCR beta CDR3 sequences. In the first round, RT-PCR was carried out with HTBI primers, and a multiplex PCR formed the second round. TCRdb itself ran the multiplex PCR reads through MiXCR, one entry per CDR3 protein. The table lists 300,000 to 400,000 distinct CDR3 sequences, roughly 16% of them singletons. Specimen: peripheral blood. The receptors derive from an adult man with Graves' ophthalmopathy.

This clonotype was counted many times. V and J are TRBV6-2 or TRBV6-3 and TRBJ1-1; 7 bases match TRBD1. The ends lost 5 bases at V and 0 bases at J; junction bases unmatched: 6. The V gene's germline CDR1 is MNHEY and CDR2 SVGEGT. This CDR3 has 15 residues. The CDR3: CASSPGGQMNTEAFF. CDR3 DNA: TGTGCCAGCAGTCCAGGGGGTCAAATGAACACTGAAGCTTTCTTT.

This clonotype was picked up many times. The chain uses TRBV2 and TRBJ2-7; the D gene could be TRBD1 or TRBD2 (5 bases each). The CDR3 length is 14 residues. V lost 7 bases and J 1 base, leaving 14 bases between the germline ends. CDR1 SNHLY and CDR2 FYNNEI come from the germline V gene. CDR3 DNA: TGTGCCAGCAAACCTTGGGGGAGATCCTACGAGCAGTACTTC. It translates to CASKPWGRSYEQYF.

A few counts support this clonotype. It may be a read error: a sequence one base away is much more abundant. The chain uses TRBV4-1 and TRBJ1-6; 7 positions match TRBD1. Looked up from germline, CDR1 is MGHRA and CDR2 is YSYEKL. CDR3 size: 17 residues. The CDR3 DNA is TGCGCCAGCAGCCAAGAACCGGACAGGAATTTTGGTTCACCCCTCCCCTTT. This codes for CASSQEPDRNFGSPLPF.

This clonotype was seen ten or more times. This sequence joins TRBV14 and TRBJ2-7, with D perhaps TRBD1 or TRBD2 (6 bases each). Trimming cost V 2 bases and J 7 bases, with 9 bases left between them. This CDR3 contains 12 residues. Germline CDR1 SGHDN, CDR2 FVKESK. CDR3 bases: TGTGCCAGCAGCCAACTAGGGGGGGAGCAGTACTTC. Translating gives CASSQLGGEQYF.

This clonotype occurred many times. This sequence joins TRBV12-3 or TRBV12-4 and TRBJ1-2; perhaps TRBD1 as D (5 bases). The CDR3 runs 14 residues. V lost 9 bases, J lost 6 bases, and 20 bases lay in between. CDR3 nucleotide sequence: TGTGCCAGTGAACGTTCGACCGGGACCCATGGCTACACCTTC. Residues: CASERSTGTHGYTF.

This clonotype has a count of ten or more. Written as DNA, the CDR3 is TGTGCCAGCAGCGGTCACAGGGTGGGGAACACTGAAGCTTTCTTT. Encoded protein: CASSGHRVGNTEAFF. The gene calls are TRBV5-6 and TRBJ1-1; D is perhaps TRBD1 (6 bases). Trimming left V 4 bases short and J 1 base short, with 14 bases between. The CDR3 consists of 15 residues. The germline V gene encodes CDR1 SGHDT and CDR2 YYEEEE.

The chain employs TRBV3-1 and TRBJ2-5; 8 bases line up with TRBD2. CDR1 LGHDT and CDR2 YNNKEL come from the germline V gene (reference sequence). CDR3 size: 16 residues. J gave up 4 bases and V 1 base, and 8 bases lay outside the gene matches. This CDR3 is CASSQGRTSYGETQYF. The CDR3 DNA follows: TGTGCCAGCAGCCAAGGAAGGACTAGCTACGGAGAGACCCAGTACTTC.

This clonotype has a single count. The junction departs from germline at one end; a sequencing error may be responsible. V and J are TRBV6-1 and TRBJ2-7; 7 bases map to TRBD2. There are 15 residues in the CDR3. Germline CDR1 and CDR2: MNHNS and SASEGT. The CDR3 sequence is CASKVGGTETYERYF. In DNA form, the CDR3 reads TGTGCCAGCAAGGTCGGGGGGACTGAAACCTACGAGCGGTACTTC.

The V gene is TRBV27, the J gene TRBJ1-1; tentatively, D is TRBD1 (5 bases). This CDR3 region has 14 residues. V dropped 3 bases and J dropped 1 base, with 9 bases sitting between them. Germline lookup yields CDR1 MNHEY and CDR2 SMNVEV (reference sequence). In nucleotides, the CDR3 is TGTGCCAGCAGTTTCTACGGGACGAACACTGAAGCTTTCTTT. Translating gives CASSFYGTNTEAFF.

This clonotype was counted at least ten times. The rearrangement joins TRBV5-5 to TRBJ1-2, with D possibly TRBD1 on 5 matching bases. The CDR3 length is 15 residues. Germline V CDR1 and CDR2: SGHKS, YYEKEE (reference sequence). The ends were cut back, 4 bases at V and 4 bases at J, with 17 bases in the middle. In nucleotides, the CDR3 is TGTGCCAGCAGCAAAGAACCGGGGCCGATCTATGGCTACACCTTC. Protein sequence: CASSKEPGPIYGYTF.